One and the same sample provided the 8 T cell receptor beta chains below, sequenced in a study of T cell changes during pregnancy in multiple sclerosis. The data were produced by immunoSEQ multiplex PCR, yet TCRdb's version contains in-frame clones alone and is incomplete. The sample has 52,000 or so clones; 85% to 95% are singletons. The specimen comprised CD4+ T cells from peripheral blood mononuclear cells, sampled in the second trimester of pregnancy. All receptors derive from a female donor with multiple sclerosis, enrolled in a pregnancy study.

The chain has TRBV2 and TRBJ2-7; the match to TRBD1 covers 9 bases. Germline CDR1 SNHLY, CDR2 FYNNEI. The CDR3 has 14 amino acids. The V and J ends lost 7 bases and 6 bases, in that order; junction bases with no gene match: 10. The CDR3 loop is CASTKQGAALEQYF. The CDR3, as DNA: TGTGCCAGCACAAAACAGGGGGCTGCCCTCGAGCAGTACTTC.

The chain has TRBV10-1 and TRBJ2-2; the D gene is possibly TRBD1 (5 bases). The CDR3 sequence is 15 residues long. Germline values: CDR1 WNHNN, CDR2 SYGVQD (reference sequence). The V and J ends lost 3 bases and 4 bases respectively, with 12 bases between them. CDR3 in DNA: TGCGCCAGCAGTGAAGGGGCGCTAACCACCGGGGAGCTGTTTTTT. Translating it yields CASSEGALTTGELFF.

The chain links TRBV9 to TRBJ1-2; no definite D call. This CDR3 region has 15 residues. V was trimmed by 3 bases and J by 2 bases, leaving 14 bases between them. CDR1 is SGDLS and CDR2 is YYNGEE in the germline V gene. The CDR3 nucleotides are TGTGCCAGCAGCGCTAAGTCGGCAGGCAACTATGGCTACACCTTC. Protein sequence: CASSAKSAGNYGYTF.

The chain joins TRBV29-1 to TRBJ1-2; D gene uncertain. V shed 3 bases and J shed 7 bases, with 6 bases lying between them. The CDR3 contains 10 residues. CDR1 and CDR2 (germline): SQVTM, ANQGSEA. The CDR3 spells CSVEEGGYTF. CDR3 DNA: TGCAGCGTTGAGGAGGGTGGCTACACCTTC.

This sequence joins TRBV6-5 and TRBJ1-1, with a possible D match to TRBD1 (6 bases). CDR1 MNHEY and CDR2 SVGAGI come from the germline V gene. Trimming took 0 bases from V and 0 from J, leaving 11 bases between them. This CDR3 spans 16 amino acids. As DNA, the CDR3 is TGTGCCAGCAGTTACTCGACAGGCCTCATGAACACTGAAGCTTTCTTT. Translating it yields CASSYSTGLMNTEAFF.

The rearrangement uses TRBV18 and TRBJ2-3; the D is unclear. The V end was cut by 3 bases, the J end by 0 bases, with 13 bases between. Germline CDR1 is KGHSH and CDR2 is LQKENI. The CDR3 totals 16 residues. The CDR3, as DNA: TGTGCCAGCTCACCCCGAGGCATTCGTAGCACAGATACGCAGTATTTT. Encoded protein: CASSPRGIRSTDTQYF.

This sequence joins TRBV5-1 and TRBJ1-4, with 12 bases fitting TRBD1. The CDR3 contains 16 residues. Germline loops: CDR1 SGHRS, CDR2 YFSETQ. The ends lost 4 bases at V and 8 bases at J; junction bases unmatched: 9. CDR3 sequence (DNA): TGCGCCAGCAGCCAGGGACAGGGGGCGGTAGGGGAAAAACTGTTTTTT. It codes for CASSQGQGAVGEKLFF. Together with reference TRBV5-1 and TRBJ1-4, the CDR3 gives the full variable domain: KAGVTQTPRYLIKTRGQQVTLSCSPISGHRSVSWYQQTPGQGLQFLFEYFSETQRNKGNFPGRFSGRQFSNSRSEMNVSTLELGDSALYLCASSQGQGAVGEKLFFGSGTQLSVL.

This clone was recorded only once. The chain recombines TRBV15 with TRBJ2-7; possible D gene TRBD2, 5 bases. Germline V gene sequence: CDR1 LNHNV, CDR2 YYDKDF (reference sequence). This CDR3 has 13 residues. V lost 4 bases and J lost 4, with 11 bases in between. The DNA for the CDR3 is TGTGCCACCAGCAAAGGGAGTCCGTACGAGCAGTACTTC. It encodes CATSKGSPYEQYF.